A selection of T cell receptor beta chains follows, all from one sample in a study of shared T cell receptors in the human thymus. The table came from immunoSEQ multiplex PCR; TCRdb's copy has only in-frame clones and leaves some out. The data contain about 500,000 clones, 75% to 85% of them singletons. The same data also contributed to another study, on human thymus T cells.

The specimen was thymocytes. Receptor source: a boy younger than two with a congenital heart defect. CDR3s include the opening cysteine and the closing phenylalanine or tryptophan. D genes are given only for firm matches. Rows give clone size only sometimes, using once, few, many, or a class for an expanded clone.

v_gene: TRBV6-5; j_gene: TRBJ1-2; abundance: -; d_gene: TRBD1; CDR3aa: CASSFDRGLNYGYTF; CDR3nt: TGTGCCAGCAGCTTCGACAGGGGACTTAACTATGGCTACACCTTC
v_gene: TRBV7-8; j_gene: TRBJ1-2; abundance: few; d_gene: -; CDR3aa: CASSLEGGGSEGADGYTF; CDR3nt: TGTGCCAGCAGCTTAGAGGGAGGGGGATCGGAGGGCGCCGATGGCTACACCTTC
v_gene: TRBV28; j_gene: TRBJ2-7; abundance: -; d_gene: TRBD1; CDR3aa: CASRGRGYEQYF; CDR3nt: TGTGCCAGCAGGGGCAGGGGGTACGAGCAGTACTTC
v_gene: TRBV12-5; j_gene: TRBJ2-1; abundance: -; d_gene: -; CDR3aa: CASGSLRGPNNEQFF; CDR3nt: TGTGCTAGTGGTTCGCTCAGGGGACCGAACAATGAGCAGTTCTTC
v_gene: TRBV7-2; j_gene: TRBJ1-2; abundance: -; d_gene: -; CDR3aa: CASSPKMGYTF; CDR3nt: TGTGCCAGCAGCCCTAAGATGGGCTACACCTTC
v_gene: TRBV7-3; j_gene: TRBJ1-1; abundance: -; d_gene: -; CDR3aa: CASSLSPGDTEAFF; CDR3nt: TGTGCCAGCAGCCTAAGCCCGGGGGACACTGAAGCTTTCTTT
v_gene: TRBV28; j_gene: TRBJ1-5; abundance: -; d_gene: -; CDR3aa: CASSSPLNSDSNQPQHF; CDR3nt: TGTGCCAGCAGTTCCCCCCTTAACAGTGATAGCAATCAGCCCCAGCATTTT
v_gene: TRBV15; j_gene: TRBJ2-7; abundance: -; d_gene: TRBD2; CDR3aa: CATSRGGTRTSPYEQYF; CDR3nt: TGTGCCACCAGCAGAGGAGGCACGAGGACTAGCCCCTACGAGCAGTACTTC
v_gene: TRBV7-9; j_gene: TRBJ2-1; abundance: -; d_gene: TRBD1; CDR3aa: CASSSATTDRSRNNEQFF; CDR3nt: TGTGCCAGCAGCTCGGCGACTACGGACAGGTCAAGGAACAATGAGCAGTTCTTC
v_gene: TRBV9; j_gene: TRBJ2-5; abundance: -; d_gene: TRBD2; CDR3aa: CASSASGKGQETQYF; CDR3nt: TGTGCCAGCAGCGCGAGCGGGAAGGGCCAAGAGACCCAGTACTTC
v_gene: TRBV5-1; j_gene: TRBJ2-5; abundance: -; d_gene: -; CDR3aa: CASSLAGGEGETQYF; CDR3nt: TGCGCCAGCAGCTTGGCCGGGGGAGAGGGGGAGACCCAGTACTTC
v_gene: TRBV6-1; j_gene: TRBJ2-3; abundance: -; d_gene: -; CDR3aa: CASRQTDTQYF; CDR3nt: TGTGCCAGCAGGCAGACAGATACGCAGTATTTT
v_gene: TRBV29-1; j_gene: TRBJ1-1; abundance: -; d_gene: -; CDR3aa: CIISPAGGTEAFF; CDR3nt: TGCATCATATCTCCGGCCGGCGGCACTGAAGCTTTCTTT
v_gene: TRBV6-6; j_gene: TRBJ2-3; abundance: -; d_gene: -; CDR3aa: CASSYSGDSTDTQYF; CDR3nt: TGTGCCAGCAGTTACTCCGGGGATAGCACAGATACGCAGTATTTT
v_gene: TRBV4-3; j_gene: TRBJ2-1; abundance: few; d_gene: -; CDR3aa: CASSRLPDSCGRQFF; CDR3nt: TGCGCCAGCAGCCGACTACCGGACTCGTGCGGAAGGCAGTTCTTC
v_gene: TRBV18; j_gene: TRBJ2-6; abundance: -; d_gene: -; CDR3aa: CASSPPSFRDSGANVLTF; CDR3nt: TGTGCCAGCTCACCACCGAGTTTCAGGGATTCTGGGGCCAACGTCCTGACTTTC
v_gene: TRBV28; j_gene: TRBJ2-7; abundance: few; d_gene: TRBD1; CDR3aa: CAIKTGGPYEQYF; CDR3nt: TGTGCCATCAAGACAGGGGGACCCTACGAGCAGTACTTC
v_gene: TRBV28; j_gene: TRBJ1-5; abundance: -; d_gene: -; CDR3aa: CASSLATDQPQHF; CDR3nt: TGTGCCAGCAGCCTCGCGACAGATCAGCCCCAGCATTTT
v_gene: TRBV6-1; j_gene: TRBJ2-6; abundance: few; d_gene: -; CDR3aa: CASSEEEGSGANVLTF; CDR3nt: TGTGCCAGCAGTGAAGAGGAGGGGAGTGGGGCCAACGTCCTGACTTTC
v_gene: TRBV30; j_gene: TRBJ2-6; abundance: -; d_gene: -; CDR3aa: CAWRRDNGGGLSGANVLTF; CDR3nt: TGTGCCTGGAGGAGGGACAACGGAGGAGGCCTCTCTGGGGCCAACGTCCTGACTTTC
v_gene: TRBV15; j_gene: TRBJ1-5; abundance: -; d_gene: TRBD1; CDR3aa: CATSSDRGVQPQHF; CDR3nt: TGTGCCACCAGCAGCGACAGGGGTGTACAGCCCCAGCATTTT
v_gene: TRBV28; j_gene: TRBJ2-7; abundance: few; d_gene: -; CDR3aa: CATKGVAYEQYF; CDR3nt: TGTGCCACCAAGGGAGTAGCCTACGAGCAGTACTTC
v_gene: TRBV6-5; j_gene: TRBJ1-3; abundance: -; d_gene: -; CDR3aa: CASSLRGSGNTIYF; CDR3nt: TGTGCCAGCAGCCTTCGGGGTTCTGGAAACACCATATATTTT
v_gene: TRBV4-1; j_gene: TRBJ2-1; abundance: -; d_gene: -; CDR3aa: CASSQDLRSYNEQFF; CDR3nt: TGCGCCAGCAGCCAAGACTTGAGATCCTACAATGAGCAGTTCTTC
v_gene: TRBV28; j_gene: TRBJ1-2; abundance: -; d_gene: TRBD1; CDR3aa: CASSFPLTGDADYGYTF; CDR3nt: TGTGCCAGCAGTTTTCCCCTGACAGGGGACGCGGACTATGGCTACACCTTC
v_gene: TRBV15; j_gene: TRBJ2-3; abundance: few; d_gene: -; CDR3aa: CATSIHQGNPDTQYF; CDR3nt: TGTGCCACCAGCATACACCAGGGGAACCCAGATACGCAGTATTTT